These 23 T cell receptor beta chains were sequenced from one sample in a study of cytomegalovirus exposure and HLA in healthy donors. PCR amplification relied on 60 Vbeta primers (plus 13 Jbeta primers). TCRdb keeps only in-frame clones here, not all; method: immunoSEQ multiplex PCR. The data show 80,000 to 130,000 clones, with around 80% seen just once and about 1.2% held by the top ten. Source material: PBMCs. All receptors come from a woman younger than 30 in good health and CMV-seronegative.

This chain joins TRBV11-2 and TRBJ2-7; tentative D call: TRBD1 (6 bases). Trimming shortened V by 4 bases and J by 2 bases, and 15 bases separated the two germline ends. This CDR3 is built from 15 residues. In germline, CDR1 is SGHAT, CDR2 FQNNGV. CDR3 nucleotides: TGTGCCAGCAGCTCAAGACAGGCCAACCCCTACGAGCAGTACTTC. It is translated as CASSSRQANPYEQYF.

The chain has TRBV19 and TRBJ2-2; 10 positions match TRBD2. The CDR3 totals 15 residues. With 7 bases clipped from V and 6 bases from J, the junction kept 8 bases outside the gene matches. Germline V gene lookup returns CDR1 LNHDA and CDR2 SQIVND (reference sequence). CDR3 coding DNA: TGTGCCAGTACCATACTAGCGGGGAAGGCCGGGGAGCTGTTTTTT. It encodes CASTILAGKAGELFF. Full variable domain (outside the CDR3, taken from reference TRBV19 and TRBJ2-2): DGGITQSPKYLFRKEGQNVTLSCEQNLNHDAMYWYRQDPGQGLRLIYYSQIVNDFQKGDIAEGYSVSREKKESFPLTVTSAQKNPTAFYLCASTILAGKAGELFFGEGSRLTVL.

This clone has a handful of counts. The genes are TRBV6-1 and TRBJ1-5; TRBD1 aligns across 7 bases. The trim removed 3 bases at V and 11 bases at J, leaving 16 bases unmatched. The CDR3 is made up of 16 amino acids. CDR1 is MNHNS and CDR2 is SASEGT in the germline V gene. The CDR3 DNA sequence: TGTGCCAGCAGTGACGGGCGGAGGACAGGCCCGCGGACCCAGCATTTT. It codes for CASSDGRRTGPRTQHF.

The chain is built from TRBV5-8 and TRBJ2-7; D might be TRBD2 (6 bases). V lost 4 bases, J lost 2 bases, and 16 bases lay in between. The CDR3 sequence is 15 residues long. Germline V gives CDR1 SGHTS, CDR2 YDEGEE. CDR3 bases: TGTGCCAGCAGCCCTCATCCCGGGGGAGCCTACGAGCAGTACTTC. As protein: CASSPHPGGAYEQYF.

The chain links TRBV6-1 to TRBJ2-3; 15 bases align to TRBD2. This CDR3 spans 15 amino acids. CDR1 and CDR2 from the germline V gene are MNHNS and SASEGT. J lost 4 bases, V lost 8 bases, and 4 bases had no gene match. The CDR3 DNA follows: TGTGCCAGCTTACGGACTAGCGGGGGGGCAGATACGCAGTATTTT. Translated, it gives CASLRTSGGADTQYF.

Notes on this clone: Germline and junction disagree at one end, which may indicate a read error. The chain combines TRBV7-9 with TRBJ2-7; weak D call: TRBD2 (7 bases). CDR3 length: 13 amino acids. Looked up from germline, CDR1 is SEHNR and CDR2 is FQNEAQ (reference sequence). Here the CDR3 reads CSSSFGGPYEQYF. CDR3 bases: TGTTCCAGCAGCTTCGGGGGGCCCTACGAGCAGTACTTC. The full variable domain, rest sourced from reference TRBV7-9 and TRBJ2-7, is DTGVSQNPRHKITKRGQNVTFRCDPISEHNRLYWYRQTLGQGPEFLTYFQNEAQLEKSRLLSDRFSAERPKGSFSTLEIQRTEQGDSAMYLCSSSFGGPYEQYFGPGTRLTVT.

CDR3 in DNA: TGCAGCGCCTTCATGGGGGGGGGTGAAGCTTTCTTT. It encodes CSAFMGGGEAFF. The genes are TRBV29-1 and TRBJ1-1; perhaps TRBD1 as D (5 bases). Per the germline V gene, CDR1 is SQVTM and CDR2 is ANQGSEA. V lost 7 bases and J 7 bases, leaving 16 bases between the germline ends. This CDR3 comprises 12 residues.

The chain combines TRBV7-9 with TRBJ2-1, with TRBD1 matching over 9 bases. Germline CDR1 is SEHNR and CDR2 is FQNEAQ (reference sequence). Trimming took 3 bases from V and 7 from J; bases not matched to a gene: 4. The CDR3 covers 14 residues. The DNA of the CDR3 is TGTGCCAGCAGCTTCCGGGACAGGGATAATGAGCAGTTCTTC. Its protein product is CASSFRDRDNEQFF.

This chain connects TRBV28 to TRBJ1-3; D is undetermined. Germline assignment: CDR1 MDHEN and CDR2 SYDVKM. Between the trimmed V and J ends, which lost 8 bases and 3 bases, there was a span of 14 bases. The CDR3 is 14 amino acids. DNA for the CDR3: TGTGCCAGCCGGTGGGCCGCGAGTGGAAACACCATATATTTT. Protein sequence: CASRWAASGNTIYF. The entire variable domain, with the rest obtained from reference TRBV28 and TRBJ1-3, is as follows: DVKVTQSSRYLVKRTGEKVFLECVQDMDHENMFWYRQDPGLGLRLIYFSYDVKMKEKGDIPEGYSVSREKKERFSLILESASTNQTSMYLCASRWAASGNTIYFGEGSWLTVV.

The genes are TRBV7-6 and TRBJ1-5; D is undetermined. Trimming removed 0 bases at V and 4 bases at J, with 10 bases between. This CDR3 region has 15 residues. Looked up from germline, CDR1 is SGHVS and CDR2 is FNYEAQ. Here the CDR3 reads CASSLAGGKNQPQHF. As DNA, the CDR3 is TGTGCCAGCAGCTTAGCGGGCGGGAAAAATCAGCCCCAGCATTTT.

This chain joins TRBV28 and TRBJ1-3; 7 bases are shared with TRBD1. In germline, CDR1 is MDHEN, CDR2 SYDVKM. Trimming removed 5 bases from V and 0 bases from J; junction bases left unmatched: 7. CDR3 size: 16 residues. The CDR3 loop is CASSPPGQHSGNTIYF. The CDR3 nucleotides read TGTGCCAGCAGTCCCCCGGGACAGCACTCTGGAAACACCATATATTTT.

In this sample, this clone turned up a few times. The CDR3 DNA follows: TGTGCCAGCAGTCGTGGACTGTACAATGAGCAGTTCTTC. The encoded protein is CASSRGLYNEQFF. The rearrangement links TRBV2 to TRBJ2-1; TRBD2 is a possible D gene (5 bases). V was clipped by 5 bases and J by 4 bases, with 9 bases between them. The CDR3 covers 13 residues. The germline CDR1 and CDR2 sequences are SNHLY and FYNNEI.

V gene TRBV5-1 combines with J gene TRBJ2-1; D not certain. Trimming pared 0 bases from V and 7 bases from J, leaving 20 bases between. Per germline, CDR1 SGHRS and CDR2 YFSETQ. The CDR3 is 17 amino acids. The CDR3 reads CASSLASSAFSINEQFF. In DNA, the CDR3 is TGCGCCAGCAGCTTGGCTTCTTCGGCCTTTAGCATTAATGAGCAGTTCTTC. Full variable domain (remainder filled in from reference TRBV5-1 and TRBJ2-1): KAGVTQTPRYLIKTRGQQVTLSCSPISGHRSVSWYQQTPGQGLQFLFEYFSETQRNKGNFPGRFSGRQFSNSRSEMNVSTLELGDSALYLCASSLASSAFSINEQFFGPGTRLTVL.

This sequence joins TRBV5-1 and TRBJ2-3; D gene uncertain. Germline assignment: CDR1 SGHRS and CDR2 YFSETQ. The CDR3 is made up of 12 amino acids. V was shortened by 5 bases and J by 2 bases, with 6 bases between the two germline ends. The CDR3 reads CASRLITDTQYF. CDR3 nucleotide sequence: TGCGCCAGCAGACTAATCACAGATACGCAGTATTTT.

This chain joins TRBV19 and TRBJ2-5, with D unresolved. In germline, CDR1 is LNHDA, CDR2 SQIVND (reference sequence). Trimming shortened V by 1 base and J by 11 bases, and 14 bases separated the two germline ends. The CDR3 runs 13 residues. The CDR3 spells CASSIGEAPEQYF. The CDR3 DNA reads as TGTGCCAGTAGTATAGGAGAGGCTCCAGAGCAGTACTTC.

Comments on this clone: The same CDR3 arises from other DNA sequences in this sample as well. V gene TRBV5-4 combines with J gene TRBJ1-2, with 7 bases lining up with TRBD1. The CDR3 spans 14 residues. With V trimmed by 0 bases and J by 4 bases, 3 bases remained unmatched. The germline V gene has CDR1 SGHNT and CDR2 YYREEE (reference sequence). Here the CDR3 DNA reads TGTGCCAGCAGCTTGGGACAGGGCCTCTATGGCTACACCTTC. Translation gives CASSLGQGLYGYTF.

This clone was recorded only once. The chain couples TRBV7-3 to TRBJ2-3; possible D gene TRBD1, 5 bases. Trimming pared 4 bases from V and 1 base from J, leaving 9 bases between. The CDR3 totals 14 residues. Germline assignment: CDR1 SGHTA and CDR2 FQGTGA. This CDR3 reads CASSSLGGTDTQYF. In DNA form, the CDR3 reads TGTGCCAGCAGCTCATTAGGGGGCACAGATACGCAGTATTTT.

This clone was seen once. The chain links TRBV4-3 to TRBJ2-7; 7 positions match TRBD2. J was trimmed by 4 bases and V by 0 bases; bases with no gene match: 6. The CDR3 has 15 residues. The germline V gene has CDR1 LGHNA and CDR2 YSLEER. The CDR3, as DNA: TGCGCCAGCAGCCAAGACCCCAGCGGGGCTTACGAGCAGTACTTC. Protein: CASSQDPSGAYEQYF.

The chain has TRBV6-5 and TRBJ1-5; 10 bases align to TRBD1. CDR3 length: 15 amino acids. With 2 bases clipped from V and 4 bases from J, the junction kept 2 bases outside the gene matches. The germline V gene encodes CDR1 MNHEY and CDR2 SVGAGI. The CDR3 coding sequence is TGTGCCAGCAGTTACGACAGGGGGCCGAATCAGCCCCAGCATTTT. Its translation is CASSYDRGPNQPQHF.

The V call is TRBV14, the J call TRBJ2-5; unclear D gene. Germline CDR1 SGHDN, CDR2 FVKESK. The length of the CDR3 is 13 residues. Trimming removed 4 bases at V and 11 bases at J, with 17 bases between. The DNA of the CDR3 is TGTGCCAGCAGCCCAGAATTTGATCTACGGCAGTACTTC. Amino acids: CASSPEFDLRQYF.

The chain combines TRBV2 with TRBJ2-1, with 7 nucleotides matching TRBD1. There are 15 residues in the CDR3. V shed 7 bases, J shed 4 bases, and the junction held 10 bases outside the gene matches. The germline V gene encodes CDR1 SNHLY and CDR2 FYNNEI. CDR3 coding DNA: TGTGCCAGCAAGGAGCTGGGACAGTCGTACAATGAGCAGTTCTTC. Encoded protein: CASKELGQSYNEQFF.

Remarks on this clone: At one end the junction does not follow the germline gene, possibly because of a read error. This chain joins TRBV7-9 and TRBJ2-7, with D perhaps matching TRBD1 (7 bases). The CDR3 is 16 amino acids. In germline, CDR1 is SEHNR, CDR2 FQNEAQ (reference sequence). In DNA form, the CDR3 reads TGTTCCAGCAGCTTATGGGGGGACAGCCCCAGGTACGAGCAGTACTTC. Its protein product is CSSSLWGDSPRYEQYF.

The chain combines TRBV28 with TRBJ1-5, with 7 bases matching TRBD1. This CDR3 is built from 15 residues. The V segment lost 4 bases and the J segment 6 bases; nucleotides outside the gene matches: 9. Germline CDR1 reads MDHEN; CDR2 reads SYDVKM. DNA for the CDR3: TGTGCCAGCAGTTCGGAGGGGGCGGGTGGTCAGCCCCAGCATTTT. Translating gives CASSSEGAGGQPQHF.